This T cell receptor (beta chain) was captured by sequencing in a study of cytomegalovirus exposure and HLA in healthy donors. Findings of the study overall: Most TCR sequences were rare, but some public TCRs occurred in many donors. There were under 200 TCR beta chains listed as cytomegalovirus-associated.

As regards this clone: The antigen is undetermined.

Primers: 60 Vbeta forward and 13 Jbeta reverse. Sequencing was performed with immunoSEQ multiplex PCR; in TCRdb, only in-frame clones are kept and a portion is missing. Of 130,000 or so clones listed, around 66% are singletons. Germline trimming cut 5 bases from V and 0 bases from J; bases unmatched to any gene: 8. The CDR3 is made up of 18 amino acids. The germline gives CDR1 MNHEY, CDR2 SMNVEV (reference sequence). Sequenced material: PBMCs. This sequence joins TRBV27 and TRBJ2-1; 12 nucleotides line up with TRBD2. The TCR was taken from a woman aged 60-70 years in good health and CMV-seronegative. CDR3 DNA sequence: TGTGCCAGCAGTCTAGCGGGAGGGCCAGGAGGCTCCTACAATGAGCAGTTCTTC. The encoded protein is CASSLAGGPGGSYNEQFF.